These 9 T cell receptor beta chains originate from one sample sequenced in a study of blood T cell repertoires in COVID-19. The assay was immunoSEQ multiplex PCR, and TCRdb's table has in-frame clones only and misses some. The top ten clones hold around 5.1% of a sample with tens of thousands of clones, approximately 72% of them seen once. Sequencing used peripheral blood. The receptors come from a woman in her sixties or seventies with COVID-19, enrolled during active disease.

This clone was counted a few times. The rearrangement joins TRBV4-1 to TRBJ2-2; possible D gene TRBD1, 5 bases. The CDR3 loop spans 15 amino acids. Germline V gene data show CDR1 as MGHRA and CDR2 as YSYEKL. V shed 4 bases and J shed 5 bases, with 14 bases lying between them. CDR3 DNA sequence: TGCGCCAGCAGCCCGCCAGGGTTAAGGACCGGGGAGCTGTTTTTT. Translated, it gives CASSPPGLRTGELFF.

J is TRBJ1-4 and V is TRBV5-6, with TRBD1 matching over 8 bases. CDR1 SGHDT and CDR2 YYEEEE come from the germline V gene. V was pared by 6 bases and J by 7 bases, with 11 bases of the junction left unmatched. The CDR3 extends over 15 amino acids. As DNA, the CDR3 is TGTGCCAGCAATCTCAGGACAGGGCGGGGTGAAAAACTGTTTTTT. Encoded protein: CASNLRTGRGEKLFF.

The rearrangement joins TRBV19 to TRBJ1-1; unclear D gene. Trimming shortened V by 6 bases and J by 6 bases, and 20 bases separated the two germline ends. Germline assignment: CDR1 LNHDA and CDR2 SQIVND (reference sequence). The CDR3 loop spans 15 amino acids. The CDR3, as DNA: TGTGCCAGTAGGAGATCAGACTACTTCGACGCTGAAGCTTTCTTT. As protein: CASRRSDYFDAEAFF.

The chain recombines TRBV28 with TRBJ2-7; TRBD2 is a possible D gene (5 bases). Trimming took 4 bases from V and 3 from J, leaving 7 bases between them. Germline values: CDR1 MDHEN, CDR2 SYDVKM. This CDR3 is 12 amino acids long. CDR3 loop: CASSSGSYEQYF. In DNA, the CDR3 is TGTGCCAGCAGTTCGGGGAGCTACGAGCAGTACTTC.

The chain joins TRBV5-1 to TRBJ2-2, with a possible D match to TRBD1 (7 bases). Germline V gene data show CDR1 as SGHRS and CDR2 as YFSETQ. The CDR3 contains 15 residues. V was shortened by 2 bases and J by 7 bases, with 15 bases between the two germline ends. The CDR3 loop reads CASSLTGEVDGELFF. The CDR3 coding sequence is TGCGCCAGCAGCTTAACAGGGGAGGTTGACGGGGAGCTGTTTTTT. Combining the CDR3 with reference TRBV5-1 and TRBJ2-2 gives the whole variable domain KAGVTQTPRYLIKTRGQQVTLSCSPISGHRSVSWYQQTPGQGLQFLFEYFSETQRNKGNFPGRFSGRQFSNSRSEMNVSTLELGDSALYLCASSLTGEVDGELFFGEGSRLTVL.

This sequence joins TRBV27 and TRBJ1-5; tentative D call: TRBD1 (5 bases). Germline CDR1 MNHEY, CDR2 SMNVEV (reference sequence). The CDR3 extends over 15 amino acids. V was trimmed by 11 bases and J by 1 base, leaving 18 bases between them. The CDR3 reads CASRQTQLSNQPQHF. DNA for the CDR3: TGTGCCTCCCGACAGACACAACTGAGCAATCAGCCCCAGCATTTT.

This clone was observed a few times. The rearrangement uses TRBV18 and TRBJ2-7; no clear D gene. The CDR3 runs 14 residues. Germline V gene data show CDR1 as KGHSH and CDR2 as LQKENI. V was shortened by 0 bases and J by 2 bases, with 8 bases between the two germline ends. The chain's CDR3 is CASSPPGTTYEQYF. Written as DNA, the CDR3 is TGTGCCAGCTCACCACCAGGTACTACCTACGAGCAGTACTTC.

This chain uses TRBV5-1 with TRBJ1-1; TRBD1 aligns across 7 bases. J was trimmed by 8 bases and V by 0 bases; bases with no gene match: 10. The length of the CDR3 is 15 residues. Germline V gene sequence: CDR1 SGHRS, CDR2 YFSETQ. For the CDR3, the DNA is TGCGCCAGCAGCTTGGAACAGGGGCCGCTTGGCGAAGCTTTCTTT. Protein: CASSLEQGPLGEAFF.

The genes are TRBV4-3 and TRBJ2-5, with TRBD1 matching over 8 bases. J was trimmed by 4 bases and V by 0 bases; bases with no gene match: 7. Germline assignment: CDR1 LGHNA and CDR2 YSLEER. The CDR3 contains 16 residues. CDR3 protein: CASSQDQPGQGETQYF. DNA for the CDR3: TGCGCCAGCAGCCAAGATCAGCCCGGACAGGGAGAGACCCAGTACTTC.